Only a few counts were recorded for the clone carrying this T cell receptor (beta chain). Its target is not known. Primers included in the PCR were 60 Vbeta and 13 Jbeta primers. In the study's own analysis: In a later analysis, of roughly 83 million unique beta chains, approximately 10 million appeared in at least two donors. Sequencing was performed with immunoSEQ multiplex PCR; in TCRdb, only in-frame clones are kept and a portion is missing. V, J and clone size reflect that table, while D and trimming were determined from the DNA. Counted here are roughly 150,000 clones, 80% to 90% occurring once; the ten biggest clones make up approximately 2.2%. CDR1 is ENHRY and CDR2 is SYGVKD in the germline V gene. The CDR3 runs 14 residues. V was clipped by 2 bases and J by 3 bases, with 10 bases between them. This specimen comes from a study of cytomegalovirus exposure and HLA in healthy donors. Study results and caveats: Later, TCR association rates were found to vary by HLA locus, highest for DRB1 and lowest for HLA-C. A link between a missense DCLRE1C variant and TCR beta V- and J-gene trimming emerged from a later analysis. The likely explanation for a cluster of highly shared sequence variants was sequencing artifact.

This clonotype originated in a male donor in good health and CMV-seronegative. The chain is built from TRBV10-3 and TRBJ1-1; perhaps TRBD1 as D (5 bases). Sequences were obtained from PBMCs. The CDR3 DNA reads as TGTGCCATCAGTGAGGGTTCGGGGGACACTGAAGCTTTCTTT. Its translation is CAISEGSGDTEAFF.